This T cell receptor beta chain was retrieved from a study of human CD8 memory T cell subsets. Study conclusions and caveats: Stem-like memory and precursor exhausted T cells had similarly high diversity, unlike effector memory cells.

Buffy coats of healthy donors provided the PBMC used. A negative magnetic separation step was used to enrich total CD8+ T cells. To note about this clonotype: Its cognate antigen is unknown.

UMI-labeled 5' RACE yielded the TCR beta libraries. TCRdb reprocessed the 5' RACE reads; each CDR3 protein has one entry and no DNA is given. This listing includes about 12,000 distinct CDR3 sequences. Germline CDR1 MDHEN, CDR2 SYDVKM. The CDR3 is made up of 16 amino acids. V is TRBV28 and J is TRBJ2-5; TCRdb lists TRBD2, though no DNA is available to test this call. Material for sequencing was CD8+ T cells from PBMCs. This receptor was taken from a human donor in good health. CDR3 sequence: CASSPPTTAYQETQYF.